This T cell receptor (beta chain) stems from a study of T cell repertoires in cytomegalovirus infection. Findings and caveats of the study: HLA-C-restricted CMV clonotypes gave the most frequent clonotype in two of eight donors.

Deletions cut 0 bases from V and 3 bases from J, with 8 bases between. Germline assignment: CDR1 SGHDN and CDR2 FVKESK. CDR3 length equals 14 residues. One entry per CDR3 protein, called by TCRdb with MiXCR from the reads. Of some 350,000 distinct CDR3 sequences listed, about a sixth are singletons. This clonotype was detected only a few times. The antigen remains unidentified. Sequenced sample: PBMCs. This chain links TRBV14 with TRBJ1-1; no firm D call. The sequence was collected from a human donor in good health (CMV status not recorded). Some clones in this sample may be carry-over from other donors' samples. The CDR3 spells CASSQDLAHTEAFF. CDR3 bases: TGTGCCAGCAGCCAAGATTTAGCCCACACTGAAGCTTTCTTT.